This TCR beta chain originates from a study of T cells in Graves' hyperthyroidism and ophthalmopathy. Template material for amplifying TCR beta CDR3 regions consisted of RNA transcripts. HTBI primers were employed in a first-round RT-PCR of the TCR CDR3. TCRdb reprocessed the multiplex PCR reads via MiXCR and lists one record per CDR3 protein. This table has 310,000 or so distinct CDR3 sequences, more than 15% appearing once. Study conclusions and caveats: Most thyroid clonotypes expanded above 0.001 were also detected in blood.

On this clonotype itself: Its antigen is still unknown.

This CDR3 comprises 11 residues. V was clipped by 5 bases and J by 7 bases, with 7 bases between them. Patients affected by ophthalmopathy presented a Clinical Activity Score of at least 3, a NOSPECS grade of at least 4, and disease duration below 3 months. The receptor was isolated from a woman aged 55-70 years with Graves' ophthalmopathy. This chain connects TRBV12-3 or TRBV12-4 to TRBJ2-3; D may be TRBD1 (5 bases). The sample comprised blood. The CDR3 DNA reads TGTGCCAGCAGTAACAGGTATACGCAGTATTTT. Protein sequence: CASSNRYTQYF.